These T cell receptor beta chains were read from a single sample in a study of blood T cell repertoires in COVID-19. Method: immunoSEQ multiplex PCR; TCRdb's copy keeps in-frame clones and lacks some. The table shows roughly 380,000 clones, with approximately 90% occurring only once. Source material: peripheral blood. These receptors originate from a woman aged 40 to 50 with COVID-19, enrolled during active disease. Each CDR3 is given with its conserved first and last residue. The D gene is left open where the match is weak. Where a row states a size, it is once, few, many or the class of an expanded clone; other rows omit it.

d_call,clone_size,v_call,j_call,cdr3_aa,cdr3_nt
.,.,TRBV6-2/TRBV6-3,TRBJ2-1,CASSYSSSNEQFF,TGTGCCAGCAGTTACTCATCGAGCAATGAGCAGTTCTTC
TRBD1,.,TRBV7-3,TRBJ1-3,CASSPAQGAGNTIYF,TGTGCCAGCAGCCCCGCACAGGGGGCTGGAAACACCATATATTTT
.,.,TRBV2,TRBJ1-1,CASSEEGGGLNTEAFF,TGTGCCAGCAGTGAAGAGGGAGGGGGGTTGAACACTGAAGCTTTCTTT
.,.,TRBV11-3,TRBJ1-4,CASSLDPTTTTNEKLFF,TGTGCCAGCAGCTTAGACCCCACAACGACAACTAATGAAAAACTGTTTTTT
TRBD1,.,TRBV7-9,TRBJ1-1,CASSIWTGVDTEAFF,TGTGCCAGCAGCATTTGGACAGGGGTGGACACTGAAGCTTTCTTT
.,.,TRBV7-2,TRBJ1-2,CASSLRTELTHGYTF,TGTGCCAGCAGCCTAAGGACAGAATTAACCCATGGCTACACCTTC
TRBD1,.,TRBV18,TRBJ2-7,CASSLTLTGTGLYEQYF,TGTGCCAGCTCCCTGACCTTAACGGGGACAGGACTCTACGAGCAGTACTTC
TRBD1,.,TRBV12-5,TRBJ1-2,CASGTRQGYYGYTF,TGTGCTAGTGGTACCCGACAGGGATACTATGGCTACACCTTC
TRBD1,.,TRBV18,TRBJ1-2,CASSPLDREGYTF,TGTGCCAGCTCACCCTTGGACAGGGAGGGCTACACCTTC
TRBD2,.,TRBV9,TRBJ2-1,CASSVKPMTGGSNEQFF,TGTGCCAGCAGCGTAAAACCCATGACGGGAGGGTCCAATGAGCAGTTCTTC
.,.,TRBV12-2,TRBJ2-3,CASRMTRTHLRDTQYF,TGTGCAAGTCGCATGACTAGAACTCATCTCAGGGATACGCAGTATTTT
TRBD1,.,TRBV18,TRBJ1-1,CASSPLADRDRGQAFF,TGTGCCAGCTCACCCCTTGCGGACCGGGACAGGGGTCAAGCTTTCTTT
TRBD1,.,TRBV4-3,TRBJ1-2,CASSQGMTGNGYTF,TGCGCCAGCAGCCAAGGGATGACAGGGAATGGCTACACCTTC
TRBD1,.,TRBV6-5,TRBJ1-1,CASRQGENTEAFF,TGTGCCAGCAGACAGGGGGAGAACACTGAAGCTTTCTTT
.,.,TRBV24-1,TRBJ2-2,CATSDRFTGELFF,TGTGCCACCAGTGACAGATTCACCGGGGAGCTGTTTTTT
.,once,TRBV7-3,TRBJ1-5,CASSAGMGQPQHF,TGTGCCAGCAGCGCCGGGATGGGTCAGCCCCAGCATTTT
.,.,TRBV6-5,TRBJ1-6,CASLHSSYNSPLHF,TGTGCCAGCCTCCACAGCTCCTATAATTCACCCCTCCACTTT
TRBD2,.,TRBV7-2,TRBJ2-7,CASSLKPNQGGSGSSEQYF,TGTGCCAGCAGCTTAAAGCCAAATCAGGGGGGTAGCGGGAGCTCCGAGCAGTACTTC
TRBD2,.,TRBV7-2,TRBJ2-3,CASSLGLAGRKDTQYF,TGTGCCAGCAGCTTAGGGCTAGCGGGTAGGAAAGATACGCAGTATTTT
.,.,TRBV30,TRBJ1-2,CAWCTTGVPLYGYTF,TGTGCCTGGTGCACTACGGGGGTCCCACTCTATGGCTACACCTTC
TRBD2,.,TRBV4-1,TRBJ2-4,CASSSLGGGNIQYF,TGCGCCAGCAGCTCCTTGGGGGGGGGAAACATTCAGTACTTC
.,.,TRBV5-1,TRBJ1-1,CASTLGGDTEAFF,TGCGCCAGCACTCTGGGAGGGGACACTGAAGCTTTCTTT
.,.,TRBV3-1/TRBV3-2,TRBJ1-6,CASETGRRAPNSPLHF,TGTGCCAGTGAAACAGGGCGTAGAGCCCCTAATTCACCCCTCCACTTT
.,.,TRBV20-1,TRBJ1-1,CSASIGGWTEAFF,TGCAGTGCTAGTATCGGGGGTTGGACTGAAGCTTTCTTT
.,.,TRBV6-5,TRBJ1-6,CATSTGGYNSPLHF,TGTGCCACCTCGACGGGGGGCTACAATTCACCCCTCCACTTT
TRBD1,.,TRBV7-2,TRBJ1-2,CASSSPKGTGGRSYTF,TGTGCCAGCAGCTCTCCCAAGGGGACAGGGGGCAGAAGCTACACCTTC
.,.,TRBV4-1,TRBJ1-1,CASSQDRGRGVRNTEAFF,TGCGCCAGCAGCCAAGATAGGGGCAGGGGTGTAAGGAACACTGAAGCTTTCTTT
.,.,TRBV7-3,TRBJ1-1,CASSSRGINTEAFF,TGTGCCAGCAGCAGCCGGGGGATAAACACTGAAGCTTTCTTT
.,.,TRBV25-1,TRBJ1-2,CASSASGIYGYTF,TGTGCCAGCAGTGCTTCAGGGATCTATGGCTACACCTTC
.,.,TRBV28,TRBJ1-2,CASSLSNGYTF,TGTGCCAGCAGTTTATCTAATGGCTACACCTTC
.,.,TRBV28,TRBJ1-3,CASSRGRVNTIYF,TGTGCCAGCAGTAGAGGGAGGGTCAACACCATATATTTT
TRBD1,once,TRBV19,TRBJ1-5,CASTRTGGSNQPQHF,TGTGCCAGTACTAGGACAGGGGGAAGCAATCAGCCCCAGCATTTT
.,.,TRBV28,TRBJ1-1,CASSSPRSRTEAFF,TGTGCCAGCAGTTCCCCCCGTAGTCGCACTGAAGCTTTCTTT
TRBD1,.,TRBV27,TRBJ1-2,CASSGTGWDYGYTF,TGTGCCAGCAGTGGGACAGGGTGGGACTATGGCTACACCTTC
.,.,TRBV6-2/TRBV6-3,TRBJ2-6,CASSQGLSGANVLTF,TGTGCCAGCAGCCAAGGACTTTCTGGGGCCAACGTCCTGACTTTC
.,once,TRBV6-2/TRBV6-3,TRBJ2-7,CASSYSGPGPLYEQYF,TGTGCCAGCAGTTACTCGGGCCCTGGGCCCCTCTACGAGCAGTACTTC
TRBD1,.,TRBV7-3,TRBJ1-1,CASSPPGTGSTEAFF,TGTGCCAGCAGTCCTCCCGGGACAGGGTCCACTGAAGCTTTCTTT
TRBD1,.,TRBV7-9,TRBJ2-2,CASSWDRGTGELFF,TGTGCCAGCAGCTGGGACAGGGGAACCGGGGAGCTGTTTTTT
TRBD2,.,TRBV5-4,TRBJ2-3,CASRSGLVGRGTQYF,TGTGCCAGCAGATCTGGACTAGTAGGGCGCGGTACGCAGTATTTT
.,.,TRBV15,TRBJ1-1,CATRSRQGNTEAFF,TGTGCCACGCGTTCCAGGCAGGGGAACACTGAAGCTTTCTTT
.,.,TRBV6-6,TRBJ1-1,CASSLSGRGAMRDTEAFF,TGTGCCAGCAGTCTCTCGGGCCGGGGGGCTATGCGAGACACTGAAGCTTTCTTT